Listed below are T cell receptor beta chains from one sample, sequenced in a study of T cells in Graves' hyperthyroidism and ophthalmopathy. TCRdb independently ran MiXCR on the multiplex PCR reads; one entry per CDR3 protein. This repertoire shows about 640,000 distinct CDR3 sequences, less than 25% found once; its top ten account for around a third. Sample: blood. The receptors were sampled from a man younger than 45 with Graves' ophthalmopathy. The conserved cysteine and the conserved F or W are not part of the CDR3 here. The order of the fields is V gene, J gene, CDR3 protein.

TRBV19	TRBJ2-7	ASSTSGTSGGHGQY
TRBV25-1	TRBJ2-5	ASTRPGRQETQY
TRBV27	TRBJ1-2	ASCASPSGYGYT
TRBV7-2	TRBJ1-2	ASSLLRQGGDGYT
TRBV13	TRBJ1-2	ASSAPTANYGYT
TRBV9	TRBJ2-3	ASSVGQASTDTQY
TRBV6-5	TRBJ2-2	ASSYSEGPGELF
TRBV7-9	TRBJ2-3	ASSLARRLDTQY
TRBV6-2/TRBV6-3	TRBJ1-1	ASSYSNPRTGTPNTEAF
TRBV4-2	TRBJ2-7	ASSQDGTSGRKYEQY
TRBV20-1	TRBJ2-1	SARVYSGGNYNEQF
TRBV4-1	TRBJ2-7	ASSTQQGYEQY
TRBV7-7	TRBJ1-2	ASSLSGTGAYGYT
TRBV5-1	TRBJ2-2	ASTSGQLDTGELF
TRBV6-5	TRBJ2-5	ASSYSRLAGVDETQY
TRBV28	TRBJ1-2	ASSSGKGDGYT
TRBV6-1	TRBJ2-5	ASSDPPTARETQY
TRBV15	TRBJ2-5	ATSGARHMYQETQY
TRBV30	TRBJ2-7	AWRSAPTNAEQY
TRBV12-3/TRBV12-4	TRBJ1-2	ASTPTVYGPSYGYT
TRBV19	TRBJ1-1	ASVRGIEAS
TRBV6-2/TRBV6-3	TRBJ2-2	ASSSSGQGVGGELF
TRBV12-3/TRBV12-4	TRBJ2-1	ASSSMPAGGPGNEQF
TRBV11-2	TRBJ2-6	ASSQLTGLRSGANVLT
TRBV20-1	TRBJ2-7	SAPLKVRYEQY
TRBV10-3	TRBJ2-7	AISWNQQGTYEQY
TRBV20-1	TRBJ1-1	SARVGGYEAF
TRBV28	TRBJ1-5	ASSLGQIHQPQH
TRBV4-1	TRBJ2-7	ASSPNLGLARGDEQY
TRBV20-1	TRBJ2-7	SAGGLAGYEQY
TRBV15	TRBJ1-2	ATSRTDNYGYT
TRBV11-1	TRBJ1-5	ASSPGSLNQPQH
TRBV11-1	TRBJ2-3	ASSELRAGASTDTQY
TRBV4-2	TRBJ2-5	ASSPHPEGGTQY
TRBV30	TRBJ2-2	AWAPSSQVDGELF
TRBV24-1	TRBJ2-5	ATSDPAVGETQY